These 13 T cell receptor beta chains originate from one sample sequenced in a study of blood T cell repertoires in COVID-19. Using immunoSEQ multiplex PCR, the repertoire was profiled, and TCRdb retains in-frame clones only, with some absent. The data contain 250,000 to 350,000 clones, approximately 90% of them singletons. Sequences were obtained from PBMCs or T cells enriched from blood (not recorded which). These receptor sequences come from a woman aged 40-49 years who had recovered from COVID-19.

V is TRBV27 and J is TRBJ2-5, with TRBD2 matching over 10 bases. CDR3 length: 18 residues. V was clipped by 4 bases and J by 2 bases; unmatched bases: 13. In germline, CDR1 is MNHEY, CDR2 SMNVEV (reference sequence). CDR3 DNA: TGTGCCAGCAGTTCCCAATGGACTAGCGGAGGGGGACAAGAGACCCAGTACTTC. Protein product: CASSSQWTSGGGQETQYF.

The V gene is TRBV7-9, the J gene TRBJ1-3, with D possibly TRBD1 on 6 matching bases. The germline V gene encodes CDR1 SEHNR and CDR2 FQNEAQ (reference sequence). The CDR3 is made up of 19 amino acids. The V gene lost 2 bases and the J gene lost 0 bases, with 20 bases spanning the gap. The CDR3 bases are TGTGCCAGCAGCTTACCTCCTGTCAACAGGGAAGACTCTGGAAACACCATATATTTT. Residues: CASSLPPVNREDSGNTIYF.

The chain uses TRBV10-3 and TRBJ2-7; 9 bases line up with TRBD2. CDR3 size: 14 residues. V lost 4 bases to trimming and J lost 7 bases; unmatched junction nucleotides: 8. Germline loops: CDR1 ENHRY, CDR2 SYGVKD. This CDR3 reads CAISVKREAVEQYF. The CDR3 coding sequence is TGTGCCATCAGTGTTAAGCGGGAGGCGGTGGAGCAGTACTTC.

The chain recombines TRBV5-1 with TRBJ2-3; 14 nucleotides match TRBD2. The CDR3 contains 16 residues. Unmatched junction bases numbered 6, after V lost 6 bases and J lost 3 bases. Germline CDR1 reads SGHRS; CDR2 reads YFSETQ. The CDR3 DNA is TGCGCCAGCAACCGACTAGCGGGAGGGGGTACAGATACGCAGTATTTT. Translating it yields CASNRLAGGGTDTQYF.

The rearrangement joins TRBV7-2 to TRBJ2-3, with no clear D. CDR1 is SGHTA, CDR2 FQGNSA, per germline. The V and J ends lost 1 base and 2 bases respectively, with 7 bases between them. The CDR3 has 14 amino acids. The CDR3 DNA reads TGTGCCAGCAGCTTAGGAGGATACACAGATACGCAGTATTTT. Translated: CASSLGGYTDTQYF.

The chain links TRBV24-1 to TRBJ2-3, with TRBD1 identical over 7 bases. The ends lost 3 bases at V and 0 bases at J; junction bases unmatched: 2. Germline values: CDR1 KGHDR, CDR2 SFDVKD. This CDR3 is built from 15 residues. The CDR3 nucleotides read TGTGCCACCAGTGATCCGGGACAGAGCACAGATACGCAGTATTTT. Translation: CATSDPGQSTDTQYF.

V gene TRBV7-8 combines with J gene TRBJ1-2; D gene unclear. The germline CDR1 and CDR2 sequences are SGHVS and FQNEAQ. The CDR3 sequence is 14 residues long. V was trimmed by 5 bases and J by 6 bases, leaving 16 bases between them. In nucleotides, the CDR3 is TGTGCCAGCAGCCCAGAGGCCATGCGAGATGGCTACACCTTC. Protein: CASSPEAMRDGYTF.

The chain uses TRBV2 and TRBJ1-5, with 7 positions matching TRBD1. V dropped 4 bases and J dropped 8; count of bases not matched to a gene: 11. The CDR3 spans 15 residues. The V gene's germline CDR1 is SNHLY and CDR2 FYNNEI. CDR3 sequence reads: CASSAQGLREEPQHF. The CDR3 DNA reads TGTGCCAGCAGTGCACAGGGGTTAAGAGAAGAGCCCCAGCATTTT.

This rearrangement joins TRBV24-1 to TRBJ1-5, with 8 bases matching TRBD1. Germline CDR1 is KGHDR and CDR2 is SFDVKD. The ends lost 7 bases at V and 0 bases at J; junction bases unmatched: 19. This CDR3 is built from 20 residues. CDR3 nucleotides: TGTGCCACCAGAGGACGACGGGACAGGATCGATCTGTATAGCAATCAGCCCCAGCATTTT. Translation gives CATRGRRDRIDLYSNQPQHF.

This chain connects TRBV30 to TRBJ2-3; D remains unclear. Germline loops: CDR1 GTSNPN, CDR2 SVGIG (reference sequence). This CDR3 contains 13 residues. V was clipped by 1 base and J by 0 bases, with 5 bases between them. The CDR3 loop is CAWSAISTDTQYF. Here the CDR3 DNA reads TGTGCCTGGAGTGCAATTAGCACAGATACGCAGTATTTT.

This chain connects TRBV2 to TRBJ1-3, with 7 nucleotides matching TRBD1. The V and J ends lost 6 bases and 4 bases, in that order; junction bases with no gene match: 0. CDR1 SNHLY and CDR2 FYNNEI come from the germline V gene. There are 12 residues in the CDR3. For the CDR3, the DNA is TGTGCCAGCAGGGGACAGGGAAACACCATATATTTT. This sequence encodes CASRGQGNTIYF.

The chain employs TRBV24-1 and TRBJ2-5; D gene uncertain. The germline V gene has CDR1 KGHDR and CDR2 SFDVKD. The CDR3 is made up of 15 amino acids. Trimming took 0 bases from V and 5 from J, leaving 12 bases between them. Here the CDR3 reads CATSDLGSAGETQYF. The CDR3 DNA follows: TGTGCCACCAGTGATTTGGGCAGCGCCGGGGAGACCCAGTACTTC.

This clone was recorded a few times. J is TRBJ2-4 and V is TRBV27; perhaps TRBD1 as D (6 bases). Germline assignment: CDR1 MNHEY and CDR2 SMNVEV (reference sequence). This CDR3 comprises 17 residues. V lost 3 bases and J 3 bases, leaving 18 bases between the germline ends. The chain's CDR3 is CASSFRINRAGKNIQYF. For the CDR3, the DNA is TGTGCCAGCAGTTTCCGGATCAACAGGGCGGGCAAAAACATTCAGTACTTC.